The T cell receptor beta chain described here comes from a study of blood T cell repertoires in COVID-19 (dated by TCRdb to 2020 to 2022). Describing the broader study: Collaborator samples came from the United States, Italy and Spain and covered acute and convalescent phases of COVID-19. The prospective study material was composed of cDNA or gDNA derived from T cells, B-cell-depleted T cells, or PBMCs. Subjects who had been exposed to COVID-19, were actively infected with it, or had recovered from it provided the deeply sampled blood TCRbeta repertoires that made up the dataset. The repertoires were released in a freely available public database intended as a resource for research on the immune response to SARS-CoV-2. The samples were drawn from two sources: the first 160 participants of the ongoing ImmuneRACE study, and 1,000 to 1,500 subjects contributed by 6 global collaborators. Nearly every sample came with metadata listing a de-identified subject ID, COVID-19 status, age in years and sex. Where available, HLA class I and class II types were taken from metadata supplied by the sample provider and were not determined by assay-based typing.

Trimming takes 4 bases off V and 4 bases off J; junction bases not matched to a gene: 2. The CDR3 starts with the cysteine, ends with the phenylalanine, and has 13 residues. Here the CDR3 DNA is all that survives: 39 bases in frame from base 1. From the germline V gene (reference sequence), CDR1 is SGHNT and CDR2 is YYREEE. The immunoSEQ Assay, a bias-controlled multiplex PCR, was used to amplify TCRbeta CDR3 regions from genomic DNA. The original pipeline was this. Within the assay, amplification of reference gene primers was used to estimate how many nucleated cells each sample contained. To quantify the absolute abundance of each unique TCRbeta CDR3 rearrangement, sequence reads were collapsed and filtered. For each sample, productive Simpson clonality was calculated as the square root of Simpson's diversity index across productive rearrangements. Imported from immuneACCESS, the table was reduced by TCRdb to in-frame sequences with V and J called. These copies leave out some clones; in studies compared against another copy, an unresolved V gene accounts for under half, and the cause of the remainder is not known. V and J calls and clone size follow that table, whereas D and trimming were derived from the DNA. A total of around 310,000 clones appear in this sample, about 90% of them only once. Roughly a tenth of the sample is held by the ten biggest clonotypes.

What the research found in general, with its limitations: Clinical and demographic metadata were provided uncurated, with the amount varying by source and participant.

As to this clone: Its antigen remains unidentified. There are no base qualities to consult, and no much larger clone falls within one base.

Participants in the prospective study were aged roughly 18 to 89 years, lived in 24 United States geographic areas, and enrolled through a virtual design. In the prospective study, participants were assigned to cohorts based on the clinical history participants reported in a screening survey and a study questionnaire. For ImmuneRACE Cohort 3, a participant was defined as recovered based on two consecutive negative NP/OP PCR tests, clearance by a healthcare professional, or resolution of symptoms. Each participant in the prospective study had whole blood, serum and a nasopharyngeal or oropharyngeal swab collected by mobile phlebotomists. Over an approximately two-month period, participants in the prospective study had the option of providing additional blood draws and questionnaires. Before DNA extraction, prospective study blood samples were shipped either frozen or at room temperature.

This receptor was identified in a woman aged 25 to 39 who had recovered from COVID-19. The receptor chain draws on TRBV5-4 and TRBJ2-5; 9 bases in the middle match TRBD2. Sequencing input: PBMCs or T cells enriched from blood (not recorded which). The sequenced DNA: TGTGCCAGCAGCGAACTAGCGGGAGAGACCCAGTACTTC. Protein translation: CASSELAGETQYF.